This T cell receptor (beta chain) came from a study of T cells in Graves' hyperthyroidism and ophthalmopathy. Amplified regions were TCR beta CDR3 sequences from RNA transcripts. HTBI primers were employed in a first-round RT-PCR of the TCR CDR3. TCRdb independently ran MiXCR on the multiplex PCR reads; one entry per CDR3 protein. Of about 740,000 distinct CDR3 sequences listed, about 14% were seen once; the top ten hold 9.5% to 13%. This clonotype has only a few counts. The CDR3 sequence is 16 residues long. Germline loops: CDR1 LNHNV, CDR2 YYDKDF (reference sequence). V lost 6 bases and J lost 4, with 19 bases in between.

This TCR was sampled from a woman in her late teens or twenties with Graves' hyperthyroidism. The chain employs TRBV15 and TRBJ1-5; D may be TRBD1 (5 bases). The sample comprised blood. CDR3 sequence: CATRARRRGENQPQHF. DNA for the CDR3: TGTGCCACCAGAGCCCGTCGGAGGGGAGAGAATCAGCCCCAGCATTTT.